The entry below describes one TCR beta chain. Its cognate antigen is unknown. Per the germline V gene, CDR1 is LNHNV and CDR2 is YYDKDF (reference sequence). CDR3 length equals 15 residues. Trimming left V 7 bases short and J 2 bases short, with 17 bases between. The sample comes from a study of CD8+CD57+ T cells in acquired aplastic anemia. Turning to the study itself: Mean yield of DNA from sorted CD4+ and CD8+ cells was approximately 3 ug.

Study observations and caveats: Significance was not reached for CD8+ Simpson's diversity between patients and controls. In common between the patients and the controls were some 28 CD8+ CDR3 sequences.

All sequencing subjects had displayed CD8+CD57+ cell expansion on flow cytometry. Each patient carried a diagnosis of severe acquired aplastic anemia. The template for TCR beta VDJ and CDR3 sequence profiling was genomic DNA. From the reads, TCRdb called clonotypes with MiXCR, one entry per CDR3 protein. Of 150,000 to 200,000 distinct CDR3 sequences listed, approximately 51% were seen once; the top ten hold 3.2%. The chain carries TRBV15 and TRBJ1-2, with D perhaps TRBD1 (5 bases). The sequenced material came from sorted CD4+, CD8+, or CD8+CD57+ T cells (not recorded which) from PBMCs. The sequence came from a human donor with aplastic anemia. This chain's CDR3 is CATTEIRDRNYGYTF. CDR3 nucleotides: TGTGCCACCACGGAGATAAGAGACAGAAACTATGGCTACACCTTC.